Below, 28 T cell receptor beta chains from the same sample are listed, as sequenced in a study of PD-L1 blockade in urothelial cancer (dated 2017 in TCRdb). Library preparation used the immunoSEQ multiplex PCR assay. TCRdb's version of the immuneACCESS table is confined to in-frame rearrangements and falls short of the full clone set. An unresolved V gene accounts for under half of the shortfall where checked; the remainder is of unknown origin. Present in this sample are over 65,000 clones, roughly 84% of which were seen just once. Of the sample, about 5.1% is held by the ten largest clones. Specimen: PBMCs, collected around atezolizumab (anti-PD-L1) treatment. The receptor source for this set is a man aged 65 to 85 with urothelial cancer.

The J gene is TRBJ2-1, the V gene TRBV9; the D is unclear. Germline V gives CDR1 SGDLS, CDR2 YYNGEE. V gave up 4 bases and J gave up 6 bases, with 17 bases separating them. This CDR3 region has 15 residues. Written as DNA, the CDR3 is TGTGCCAGCAGCCCTAACCCAACTTCTAGCAATGAGCAGTTCTTC. Translating it yields CASSPNPTSSNEQFF. Based on the CDR3 plus reference TRBV9 and TRBJ2-1, the full variable domain is DSGVTQTPKHLITATGQRVTLRCSPRSGDLSVYWYQQSLDQGLQFLIQYYNGEERAKGNILERFSAQQFPDLHSELNLSSLELGDSALYFCASSPNPTSSNEQFFGPGTRLTVL.

V gene TRBV27 combines with J gene TRBJ2-7; 9 bases are shared with TRBD1. V shed 6 bases, J shed 0 bases, and the junction held 6 bases outside the gene matches. Germline CDR1 MNHEY, CDR2 SMNVEV (reference sequence). This CDR3 has 15 amino acids. The CDR3 coding sequence is TGTGCCAGCAGGGGACAGGGATTTAGCTCCTACGAGCAGTACTTC. It translates to CASRGQGFSSYEQYF.

The J gene is TRBJ2-1, the V gene TRBV23-1; 9 bases match TRBD2. TRBV23-1 is an ORF, and what it does is uncertain. The CDR3 covers 19 residues. Unmatched junction bases numbered 14, after V lost 2 bases and J lost 3 bases. The CDR3 spells CASSQEDTFGLAFYNEQFF. CDR3 DNA: TGCGCCAGCAGTCAAGAGGACACGTTCGGACTAGCGTTCTACAATGAGCAGTTCTTC.

Concerning this clone: An end of the junction differs from the germline gene, which may be a read error. V is TRBV2 and J is TRBJ1-2; D gene unclear. The germline V gene has CDR1 SNHLY and CDR2 FYNNEI. The CDR3 consists of 11 residues. Here the CDR3 reads CAGSPGRGYTF. The DNA for the CDR3 is TGTGCCGGCAGCCCGGGTCGCGGCTACACCTTC.

V and J are TRBV10-2 and TRBJ2-7; D is ambiguous. The V gene's germline CDR1 is WSHSY and CDR2 SAAADI. V was pared by 3 bases and J by 6 bases, with 12 bases between. The CDR3 has 13 amino acids. The CDR3 DNA reads as TGCGCCAGCAGTGAAGCGCGGTCGGGCGAGCAGTACTTC. It specifies CASSEARSGEQYF.

This clone was found a few times. The chain combines TRBV28 with TRBJ2-5; D is perhaps TRBD1 (6 bases). This CDR3 has 13 residues. Per the germline V gene, CDR1 is MDHEN and CDR2 is SYDVKM. The V end was cut by 8 bases, the J end by 5 bases, with 15 bases between. The CDR3 loop is CASRRTGMETQYF. CDR3 nucleotides: TGTGCCAGCCGCCGAACAGGGATGGAGACCCAGTACTTC.

The V and J genes are TRBV13 and TRBJ2-2, with D possibly matching TRBD1 (5 bases). The CDR3 loop spans 14 amino acids. Trimming took off 3 bases at V and 6 bases at J, with 11 bases between the two ends. The germline V gene encodes CDR1 PRHDT and CDR2 FYEKMQ (reference sequence). CDR3 sequence: CASSFFWGSGELFF. The DNA for the CDR3 is TGTGCCAGCAGCTTTTTTTGGGGCTCCGGGGAGCTGTTTTTT.

The rearrangement joins TRBV5-6 to TRBJ2-1, with D hard to call. CDR1 SGHDT and CDR2 YYEEEE come from the germline V gene. The CDR3 extends over 15 amino acids. Trimming left V 0 bases short and J 0 bases short, with 7 bases between. Written as DNA, the CDR3 is TGTGCCAGCAGCTTGGATCGAGCCTCCTACAATGAGCAGTTCTTC. This sequence encodes CASSLDRASYNEQFF.

CDR3 in amino acids: CASRGTSGAAYNEQFF. The DNA of the CDR3 is TGTGCCAGCAGAGGGACTAGCGGTGCCGCCTACAATGAGCAGTTCTTC. The chain links TRBV6-6 to TRBJ2-1, with 11 bases that match TRBD2. The ends lost 6 bases at V and 2 bases at J; junction bases unmatched: 6. CDR1 is MNHNY, CDR2 SVGAGI, per germline (reference sequence). CDR3 length equals 16 residues.

The gene calls are TRBV9 and TRBJ1-5; tentative D call: TRBD1 (5 bases). The CDR3 is 15 residues long. The V gene lost 3 bases and the J gene lost 8 bases, with 18 bases spanning the gap. Germline V gives CDR1 SGDLS, CDR2 YYNGEE. CDR3 region: CASSGVDSPGEPQHF. For the CDR3, the DNA is TGTGCCAGCAGCGGCGTCGACAGCCCCGGTGAGCCCCAGCATTTT.

The chain has TRBV18 and TRBJ2-1; tentative D call: TRBD1 (6 bases). Trimming removed 3 bases from V and 4 bases from J, with 10 bases in between. The V gene's germline CDR1 is KGHSH and CDR2 LQKENI. CDR3 size: 14 residues. CDR3 in amino acids: CASSPNREYNEQFF. The CDR3 DNA sequence: TGTGCCAGCTCACCCAACAGGGAGTACAATGAGCAGTTCTTC.

V is TRBV7-3 and J is TRBJ2-5; TRBD2 aligns across 14 bases. Germline V gene data show CDR1 as SGHTA and CDR2 as FQGTGA. The CDR3 totals 16 residues. With 4 bases clipped from V and 5 bases from J, the junction kept 6 bases outside the gene matches. Written as DNA, the CDR3 is TGTGCCAGCAGCTCCGGGACTAGCGGGAGCGGGGAGACCCAGTACTTC. Its translation is CASSSGTSGSGETQYF.

The CDR3, as DNA: TGTGCCAGCCTGGACACTAGCGGGAGGATAAATGAGCAGTTCTTC. This sequence encodes CASLDTSGRINEQFF. V and J are TRBV2 and TRBJ2-1, with 12 nucleotides matching TRBD2. The germline V gene has CDR1 SNHLY and CDR2 FYNNEI. With 8 bases clipped from V and 7 bases from J, the junction kept 9 bases outside the gene matches. This CDR3 comprises 15 residues. Full variable domain (outside the CDR3, taken from reference TRBV2 and TRBJ2-1): EPEVTQTPSHQVTQMGQEVILRCVPISNHLYFYWYRQILGQKVEFLVSFYNNEISEKSEIFDDQFSVERPDGSNFTLKIRSTKLEDSAMYFCASLDTSGRINEQFFGPGTRLTVL.

This clone appeared a single time. J is TRBJ2-1 and V is TRBV5-4, with 9 positions matching TRBD2. This CDR3 spans 14 amino acids. The J segment lost 7 bases and the V segment lost 0 bases, leaving 2 bases of the junction unmatched. CDR1 is SGHNT and CDR2 is YYREEE in the germline V gene (reference sequence). DNA for the CDR3: TGTGCCAGCAGCTTGGAAGCGGGAGGAAATGAGCAGTTCTTC. This translates into CASSLEAGGNEQFF.

The rearrangement links TRBV2 to TRBJ2-3; 12 bases are shared with TRBD2. Germline V gene lookup returns CDR1 SNHLY and CDR2 FYNNEI. The junction had 10 bases not matched to a gene; V was cut back by 6 bases and J by 3 bases. This CDR3 is built from 17 residues. Here the CDR3 DNA reads TGTGCCAGCAGGGGACTAGCGGGTCGGGCGGCGACAGATACGCAGTATTTT. This codes for CASRGLAGRAATDTQYF.

CDR3 nucleotides: TGTGCCAGCAGAGAGAGGGGGCCGAGGAATTCACCCCTCCACTTT. Residues: CASRERGPRNSPLHF. The chain carries TRBV27 and TRBJ1-6, with TRBD1 matching 7 bases. The CDR3 is 15 amino acids. Germline V gene sequence: CDR1 MNHEY, CDR2 SMNVEV (reference sequence). V trimming: 6 bases; J trimming: 7 bases; junction bases outside the gene matches: 9.

The chain has TRBV27 and TRBJ2-3; the match to TRBD1 covers 9 bases. The V gene's germline CDR1 is MNHEY and CDR2 SMNVEV (reference sequence). The J segment lost 1 base and the V segment lost 5 bases, leaving 13 bases of the junction unmatched. The CDR3 is 18 amino acids. The CDR3 DNA reads as TGTGCCAGCAGTCCTGCCGGGACAGGGTTGCGCGGCACAGATACGCAGTATTTT. This translates into CASSPAGTGLRGTDTQYF.

The chain couples TRBV9 to TRBJ1-2; D gene unclear. Germline CDR1 is SGDLS and CDR2 is YYNGEE. The length of the CDR3 is 14 residues. V was clipped by 0 bases and J by 7 bases, with 13 bases between them. CDR3 in DNA: TGTGCCAGCAGCGTAGAGGCGGGTCGGGGTGGCTACACCTTC. It codes for CASSVEAGRGGYTF.

The chain employs TRBV6-1 and TRBJ1-1; 7 positions match TRBD1. The CDR3 totals 14 residues. Trimming removed 2 bases from V and 10 bases from J; junction bases left unmatched: 10. Germline CDR1 reads MNHNS; CDR2 reads SASEGT. The CDR3 DNA sequence: TGTGCCAGCAGTGAATTGAGGGGGCGCTTAGCAGCTTTCTTT. Translation gives CASSELRGRLAAFF.

The chain couples TRBV5-4 to TRBJ2-7, with 10 bases fitting TRBD2. The trim removed 0 bases at V and 2 bases at J, leaving 5 bases unmatched. This CDR3 is built from 16 residues. Looked up from germline, CDR1 is SGHNT and CDR2 is YYREEE (reference sequence). Here the CDR3 DNA reads TGTGCCAGCAGCTTGGCCGGAACTAGCGGGGCCTACGAGCAGTACTTC. This encodes CASSLAGTSGAYEQYF.

The chain joins TRBV28 to TRBJ1-1; no firm D call. This CDR3 region has 14 residues. Trimming pared 10 bases from V and 1 base from J, leaving 16 bases between. The germline V gene encodes CDR1 MDHEN and CDR2 SYDVKM. The CDR3 is CATESAAGNTEAFF. For the CDR3, the DNA is TGTGCCACCGAAAGTGCCGCGGGGAACACTGAAGCTTTCTTT.

This rearrangement joins TRBV5-6 to TRBJ2-5; possible D gene TRBD2, 6 bases. Germline V CDR1 and CDR2: SGHDT, YYEEEE. Deletions cut 4 bases from V and 0 bases from J, with 16 bases between. The CDR3 is 16 amino acids. CDR3 DNA: TGTGCCAGCAGCAAACCGGGACTCCAGTACCAAGAGACCCAGTACTTC. Translated, it gives CASSKPGLQYQETQYF.

This clone was counted once. The rearrangement uses TRBV28 and TRBJ1-1; TRBD1 matches 9 bases. V gave up 6 bases and J gave up 0 bases; unmatched junction bases: 5. Germline V gene lookup returns CDR1 MDHEN and CDR2 SYDVKM. CDR3 length equals 15 residues. The CDR3 coding sequence is TGTGCCAGCAGCCAAGGGGACAGGGTGAACACTGAAGCTTTCTTT. This encodes CASSQGDRVNTEAFF.

This clone was found once. V and J are TRBV19 and TRBJ2-5; D call uncertain. This CDR3 is 11 amino acids long. The ends were cut back, 6 bases at V and 1 base at J, with 3 bases in the middle. Germline values: CDR1 LNHDA, CDR2 SQIVND (reference sequence). The CDR3 DNA sequence: TGTGCCAGTAGAGCCCAAGAGACCCAGTACTTC. It translates to CASRAQETQYF.

This CDR3 is CASRGIARNEQFF. The CDR3 DNA follows: TGTGCCAGCAGGGGGATAGCGCGCAATGAGCAGTTCTTC. The chain uses TRBV27 and TRBJ2-1, with D possibly being TRBD2 (5 bases). CDR1 and CDR2 from the germline V gene are MNHEY and SMNVEV (reference sequence). The CDR3 is 13 amino acids. V lost 6 bases and J 6 bases, leaving 12 bases between the germline ends.

The chain recombines TRBV19 with TRBJ1-1, with D tentatively TRBD1 (5 bases). The germline gives CDR1 LNHDA, CDR2 SQIVND (reference sequence). The CDR3 sequence is 14 residues long. V dropped 7 bases and J dropped 5 bases, with 17 bases sitting between them. This CDR3 is CASITSGFHTEAFF. CDR3 nucleotide sequence: TGTGCCAGTATAACCTCAGGGTTCCATACTGAAGCTTTCTTT.

The V and J genes are TRBV7-9 and TRBJ2-7; D uncertain. V dropped 5 bases and J dropped 0 bases, with 8 bases sitting between them. The germline V gene encodes CDR1 SEHNR and CDR2 FQNEAQ (reference sequence). There are 13 residues in the CDR3. The CDR3 region has the DNA TGTGCCAGCAGCCGCGCCGGCTCCTACGAGCAGTACTTC. Residues: CASSRAGSYEQYF.

J is TRBJ2-5 and V is TRBV7-8, with 14 bases that match TRBD2. Germline V CDR1 and CDR2: SGHVS, FQNEAQ. Trimming at V came to 5 bases and at J to 3 bases, leaving 2 bases not matched to a gene. The CDR3 is 15 residues long. This CDR3 is CASSRGLAGEETQYF. The CDR3 nucleotides read TGTGCCAGCAGCAGGGGACTAGCGGGAGAAGAGACCCAGTACTTC.